This T cell receptor (beta chain) was documented in a study of T-cell memory formation after mild COVID-19. Whole-study results and caveats: Contracting CD4+ clones sat mainly in CM and EM; CD8+ in EMRA. The study detected some responding clones in pre-infection memory, suggesting cross-reactive memory joined.

Germline values: CDR1 DFQATT, CDR2 SNEGSKA (reference sequence). The CDR3 extends over 18 amino acids. V was clipped by 0 bases and J by 7 bases, with 27 bases between them. TCRdb recomputed calls from the 5' RACE reads with MiXCR, one row per CDR3 protein. The table has more than 350,000 distinct CDR3 sequences, around a fifth seen once. This clonotype was counted a few times. Its specificity is not known. This sequence originates from an adult woman who had mild COVID-19 (a few samples of this study predate the infection). Cell type and time point are not known. The sequenced sample was PBMCs or a T cell subset sorted from them (not recorded which). The chain uses TRBV20-1 and TRBJ1-1, with a tentative D call TRBD1 (5 bases). CDR3 protein: CSAREGTWGSDESIEAFF. The CDR3 DNA reads TGCAGTGCTAGAGAAGGAACTTGGGGGTCGGATGAGAGTATTGAAGCTTTCTTT.